Listed here are 5 T cell receptor beta chains from one sample, sequenced in a study of blood T cell repertoires in COVID-19. Only in-frame clones appear in the TCRdb table, and some are missing; sequencing was by immunoSEQ multiplex PCR. The table records around 150,000 clones, roughly nine tenths of them present only once. Sequencing was carried out using peripheral blood. Source of these receptors: a man aged 55 to 69 with active or convalescent COVID-19.

The chain recombines TRBV6-5 with TRBJ1-2, with 9 positions matching TRBD1. This CDR3 has 14 amino acids. V trimming: 4 bases; J trimming: 8 bases; junction bases outside the gene matches: 8. The germline gives CDR1 MNHEY, CDR2 SVGAGI. The DNA of the CDR3 is TGTGCCAGCAGTTCGACAGGGGGGGGATCCGGCTACACCTTC. Translating gives CASSSTGGGSGYTF.

The chain uses TRBV5-8 and TRBJ1-4; D call uncertain. The CDR3 is 16 amino acids. V was pared by 0 bases and J by 3 bases, with 12 bases between. Germline CDR1 is SGHTS and CDR2 is YDEGEE. The CDR3 DNA follows: TGTGCCAGCAGCTTGGTAATCCTGCAGGCTAATGAAAAACTGTTTTTT. Translating gives CASSLVILQANEKLFF.

The V call is TRBV19, the J call TRBJ1-2, with D tentatively TRBD1 (5 bases). The CDR3 contains 15 residues. The ends were cut back, 3 bases at V and 5 bases at J, with 16 bases in the middle. The germline gives CDR1 LNHDA, CDR2 SQIVND (reference sequence). The CDR3 sequence is CASSIGRGEGYGYTF. CDR3 bases: TGTGCCAGTAGTATCGGACGAGGGGAGGGGTATGGCTACACCTTC.

The genes are TRBV12-5 and TRBJ2-1, with TRBD2 matching 12 bases. Trimming at V came to 5 bases and at J to 6 bases, leaving 8 bases not matched to a gene. Per germline, CDR1 LGHNT and CDR2 FRNRAP. This CDR3 is 16 amino acids long. In DNA form, the CDR3 reads TGTGCTAGTGGTAGTAGGCGGACTAGCGGGGCCAATGAGCAGTTCTTC. Protein: CASGSRRTSGANEQFF.

The chain uses TRBV15 and TRBJ2-7, with 7 bases matching TRBD1. Losses at the gene ends were 0 bases for V and 4 bases for J; bases not matched to a gene: 9. Germline V gives CDR1 LNHNV, CDR2 YYDKDF (reference sequence). This CDR3 is 16 amino acids long. This chain's CDR3 is CATSRDRGTDWYEQYF. The CDR3 bases are TGTGCCACCAGCAGAGATAGGGGGACAGATTGGTACGAGCAGTACTTC.